One and the same sample provided the 23 T cell receptor beta chains below, sequenced in a study of blood T cell repertoires in COVID-19. Using immunoSEQ multiplex PCR, the repertoire was profiled, and TCRdb retains in-frame clones only, with some absent. The repertoire holds around 130,000 clones, with 80% to 85% as singletons. The sequenced material came from peripheral blood. These receptors were collected from a man aged 30 to 39 with COVID-19, enrolled during active disease.

This sequence joins TRBV2 and TRBJ1-5; 9 bases match TRBD1. V dropped 5 bases and J dropped 7; count of bases not matched to a gene: 6. Germline values: CDR1 SNHLY, CDR2 FYNNEI. This CDR3 has 14 amino acids. The CDR3 DNA is TGTGCCAGCAGTTCCGGGACAGGGAGGCAGCCCCAGCATTTT. Translated: CASSSGTGRQPQHF.

The chain is built from TRBV6-2 or TRBV6-3 and TRBJ2-1; D gene uncertain. Germline V CDR1 and CDR2: MNHEY, SVGEGT. CDR3 length: 14 residues. The V gene lost 5 bases and the J gene lost 14 bases, with 22 bases spanning the gap. CDR3 DNA sequence: TGTGCCAGCAGTACAAATATCGACAAAAGCCTGGAGTTCTTC. Its translation is CASSTNIDKSLEFF.

CDR3: CASSATQQGKDEQYF. CDR3 coding DNA: TGTGCCAGCAGCGCTACCCAACAGGGGAAGGACGAGCAGTACTTC. The V and J genes are TRBV9 and TRBJ2-7, with 7 bases identical to TRBD1. From germline, CDR1 is SGDLS and CDR2 YYNGEE. The V segment lost 3 bases and the J segment 5 bases; nucleotides outside the gene matches: 11. This CDR3 spans 15 amino acids.

This clone came up many times. The chain combines TRBV11-2 with TRBJ1-1; D unclear. V was clipped by 3 bases and J by 7 bases, with 12 bases between them. CDR1 SGHAT and CDR2 FQNNGV come from the germline V gene. The CDR3 is 13 residues long. CDR3 sequence reads: CASSFKGVSEAFF. Written as DNA, the CDR3 is TGTGCCAGCAGCTTCAAGGGAGTGAGTGAAGCTTTCTTT. Together with reference TRBV11-2 and TRBJ1-1, the CDR3 gives the full variable domain: EAGVAQSPRYKIIEKRQSVAFWCNPISGHATLYWYQQILGQGPKLLIQFQNNGVVDDSQLPKDRFSAERLKGVDSTLKIQPAKLEDSAVYLCASSFKGVSEAFFGQGTRLTVV.

Notes on this clone: This specimen includes other DNA sequences encoding the same CDR3. This chain connects TRBV12-3 or TRBV12-4 to TRBJ1-4; TRBD1 agrees at 9 bases. This CDR3 is 13 amino acids long. The V and J ends lost 3 bases and 8 bases, in that order; junction bases with no gene match: 1. Here the CDR3 reads CASSLGQGEKLFF. CDR3 bases: TGTGCCAGCAGTTTGGGACAGGGAGAAAAACTGTTTTTT.

CDR3 DNA sequence: TGTGCCAGCAGTTTTATGAGCGGGAGGGAGAATCAAGAGACCCAGTACTTC. Protein: CASSFMSGRENQETQYF. J is TRBJ2-5 and V is TRBV28; 10 nucleotides match TRBD2. CDR3 length: 17 amino acids. The junction had 9 bases not matched to a gene; V was cut back by 3 bases and J by 2 bases. Germline V gene lookup returns CDR1 MDHEN and CDR2 SYDVKM.

The genes are TRBV3-1 (or the pseudogene TRBV3-2) and TRBJ1-5, with D possibly being TRBD1 (5 bases). Per germline, CDR1 LGHDT and CDR2 YNNKEL (reference sequence). There are 14 residues in the CDR3. V was clipped by 2 bases and J by 0 bases, with 5 bases between them. CDR3 nucleotides: TGTGCCAGCAGCCAAAGGGGTAGCAATCAGCCCCAGCATTTT. It codes for CASSQRGSNQPQHF.

The V gene is TRBV2, the J gene TRBJ2-1, with D possibly being TRBD2 (6 bases). The germline V gene has CDR1 SNHLY and CDR2 FYNNEI. Trimming removed 8 bases at V and 7 bases at J, with 9 bases between. CDR3 size: 11 residues. For the CDR3, the DNA is TGTGCCAGCGGGGGGTTGAATGAGCAGTTCTTC. This translates into CASGGLNEQFF.

This chain connects TRBV10-3 to TRBJ2-1; D unclear. This CDR3 contains 14 residues. Germline assignment: CDR1 ENHRY and CDR2 SYGVKD. The V gene lost 6 bases and the J gene lost 0 bases, with 9 bases spanning the gap. The CDR3 loop is CAIRTESSYNEQFF. DNA of the CDR3: TGTGCCATCAGGACTGAAAGCTCCTACAATGAGCAGTTCTTC.

V gene TRBV6-2 or TRBV6-3 combines with J gene TRBJ2-7; D unclear. Germline CDR1 reads MNHEY; CDR2 reads SVGEGT. V was shortened by 1 base and J by 4 bases, with 17 bases between the two germline ends. The CDR3 covers 16 residues. The CDR3 DNA follows: TGTGCCAGCAGTTACTTACGCGGTGACCTCTATTACGAGCAGTACTTC. Its protein is CASSYLRGDLYYEQYF.

V is TRBV29-1 and J is TRBJ2-7; weak D call: TRBD1 (5 bases). The CDR3 totals 12 residues. Trimming took 6 bases from V and 3 from J, leaving 12 bases between them. The V gene's germline CDR1 is SQVTM and CDR2 ANQGSEA. The CDR3 DNA follows: TGCAGCGTGGGGCGACAAGACTACGAGCAGTACTTC. It specifies CSVGRQDYEQYF.

The rearrangement joins TRBV4-1 to TRBJ1-6; 7 bases match TRBD1. The germline gives CDR1 MGHRA, CDR2 YSYEKL. J lost 8 bases, V lost 2 bases, and 15 bases had no gene match. The CDR3 is made up of 18 amino acids. The CDR3 is CASSQIQAKGQSHSPLHF. CDR3 DNA: TGCGCCAGCAGCCAAATTCAAGCAAAGGGACAGTCCCATTCACCCCTCCACTTT.

This clone was picked up one time. The chain couples TRBV27 to TRBJ1-5; D is unresolved. Germline CDR1 reads MNHEY; CDR2 reads SMNVEV (reference sequence). Trimming removed 7 bases at V and 9 bases at J, with 4 bases between. The CDR3 sequence is 9 residues long. This chain's CDR3 is CASTGPQHF. The CDR3 coding sequence is TGTGCCAGCACGGGGCCCCAGCATTTT.

The CDR3 DNA is TGTGCCAGCAGCTTAGACGGACACAGCACAGATACGCAGTATTTT. Amino acids: CASSLDGHSTDTQYF. The V gene is TRBV7-9, the J gene TRBJ2-3; possibly TRBD1 for D (5 bases). Per the germline V gene, CDR1 is SEHNR and CDR2 is FQNEAQ (reference sequence). Deletions cut 1 base from V and 0 bases from J, with 8 bases between. The CDR3 is 15 amino acids.

This sequence joins TRBV11-2 and TRBJ2-2; possible D gene TRBD1, 5 bases. Germline V gene data show CDR1 as SGHAT and CDR2 as FQNNGV. The CDR3 is 14 residues long. V lost 3 bases and J lost 6, with 11 bases in between. The DNA for the CDR3 is TGTGCCAGCAGCTTCGACGTAGGGGCCGGGGAGCTGTTTTTT. Residues: CASSFDVGAGELFF.

V and J are TRBV6-5 and TRBJ1-3; D gene unclear. This CDR3 has 14 amino acids. Germline V gives CDR1 MNHEY, CDR2 SVGAGI. V dropped 6 bases and J dropped 0 bases, with 9 bases sitting between them. The CDR3 nucleotides read TGTGCCAGCAGCCCGGTATACTCTGGAAACACCATATATTTT. The encoded protein is CASSPVYSGNTIYF.

This clone was detected once. V gene TRBV5-6 combines with J gene TRBJ2-7; 13 nucleotides line up with TRBD2. The J segment lost 2 bases and the V segment lost 3 bases, leaving 5 bases of the junction unmatched. Germline lookup yields CDR1 SGHDT and CDR2 YYEEEE. The CDR3 totals 16 residues. The CDR3 loop is CASSSAGLAGPYEQYF. The CDR3 nucleotides read TGTGCCAGCAGCTCAGCGGGACTAGCGGGACCCTACGAGCAGTACTTC.

This clone was seen a few times. The V gene is TRBV2, the J gene TRBJ2-1; the match to TRBD2 covers 11 bases. The CDR3 runs to 15 residues. Germline trimming cut 6 bases from V and 4 bases from J; bases unmatched to any gene: 5. CDR1 is SNHLY and CDR2 is FYNNEI in the germline V gene. CDR3 in DNA: TGTGCCAGCAGGGGAGGACTAGCGGGTTACAATGAGCAGTTCTTC. It is translated as CASRGGLAGYNEQFF.

J is TRBJ1-2 and V is TRBV13; TRBD1 agrees at 8 bases. The germline gives CDR1 PRHDT, CDR2 FYEKMQ (reference sequence). The CDR3 spans 16 residues. The junction had 12 bases not matched to a gene; V was cut back by 6 bases and J by 3 bases. The CDR3 reads CASRPTGTGNYYGYTF. The CDR3 bases are TGTGCCAGCAGACCCACCGGGACAGGCAATTACTATGGCTACACCTTC.

V gene TRBV2 combines with J gene TRBJ1-4; no clear D. The V end lost 7 bases, the J end lost 8 bases, and 8 bases lay between the germline ends. This CDR3 comprises 11 residues. CDR1 and CDR2 (germline): SNHLY, FYNNEI. CDR3 loop: CASISREKLFF. CDR3 nucleotides: TGTGCCAGCATCTCCCGGGAAAAACTGTTTTTT.

The chain carries TRBV10-3 and TRBJ1-1; 9 nucleotides line up with TRBD1. V was clipped by 2 bases and J by 5 bases; unmatched bases: 6. CDR1 is ENHRY and CDR2 is SYGVKD in the germline V gene. The CDR3 has 15 amino acids. CDR3 sequence: CAISETSTGGTEAFF. For the CDR3, the DNA is TGTGCCATCAGTGAGACTTCGACAGGGGGAACTGAAGCTTTCTTT.

This chain links TRBV6-5 with TRBJ1-6; D may be TRBD1 (5 bases). The CDR3 has 15 amino acids. Trimming left V 4 bases short and J 6 bases short, with 13 bases between. Germline V lookup: CDR1 MNHEY, CDR2 SVGAGI. CDR3 region: CASSSTENRNSPLHF. In DNA, the CDR3 is TGTGCCAGCAGTTCGACAGAAAATCGTAATTCACCCCTCCACTTT.

In this sample, this clone turned up many times. V usage is TRBV6-4 and J usage is TRBJ2-1; D unclear. The CDR3 spans 13 residues. Germline assignment: CDR1 MRHNA and CDR2 SNTAGT. V was shortened by 0 bases and J by 6 bases, with 6 bases between the two germline ends. The CDR3 nucleotides read TGTGCCAGCAGTGACTCGAGTGTCAATGAGCAGTTCTTC. Protein product: CASSDSSVNEQFF.